These 23 T cell receptor beta chains originate from one sample sequenced in a study of cytomegalovirus exposure and HLA in healthy donors. 60 Vbeta and 13 Jbeta primers were used in PCR. Clones were read by immunoSEQ multiplex PCR, and TCRdb kept only the in-frame ones, dropping some. This sample carries about 100,000 clones, about 80% of them seen once, and the ten largest clones take 0.6% to 0.95%. The sequenced sample consisted of PBMCs. The receptor source for this set is a woman aged 60-70 years in good health and CMV-seronegative.

The rearrangement links TRBV10-3 to TRBJ2-7; 10 bases align to TRBD2. There are 16 residues in the CDR3. V trimming: 2 bases; J trimming: 1 base; junction bases outside the gene matches: 5. CDR1 and CDR2 (germline): ENHRY, SYGVKD. DNA for the CDR3: TGTGCCATCAGTGAGAAGTGGACTAGCGGTTCCTACGAGCAGTACTTC. As protein: CAISEKWTSGSYEQYF.

This rearrangement joins TRBV4-1 to TRBJ1-3; D is perhaps TRBD1 (5 bases). V was cut by 4 bases and J by 0 bases, with 19 bases left in between. The V gene's germline CDR1 is MGHRA and CDR2 YSYEKL. The CDR3 extends over 18 amino acids. The CDR3 nucleotides read TGCGCCAGCAGCCGTACAACGGGTCTTCAGGGCTCTGGAAACACCATATATTTT. Protein product: CASSRTTGLQGSGNTIYF.

This sequence joins TRBV4-3 and TRBJ2-5, with D perhaps matching TRBD1 (6 bases). TRBJ2-7 matches the DNA end more closely, so the J call is doubtful. Germline assignment: CDR1 LGHNA and CDR2 YSLEER. The CDR3 has 14 residues. CDR3 nucleotide sequence: TGCGCCAGCAGCAAGAATGGGGGCCCCAGCGAGCAGTACTTC. It translates to CASSKNGGPSEQYF.

The chain links TRBV19 to TRBJ2-1; 11 bases are shared with TRBD2. Looked up from germline, CDR1 is LNHDA and CDR2 is SQIVND (reference sequence). This CDR3 spans 18 amino acids. V shed 0 bases and J 8 bases; nucleotides not matched to a gene: 12. This CDR3 is CASSIDPPLAGGGDEQFF. The CDR3 coding sequence is TGTGCCAGTAGTATAGATCCCCCTCTAGCGGGGGGTGGTGATGAGCAGTTCTTC. Full variable domain (missing parts from reference TRBV19 and TRBJ2-1): DGGITQSPKYLFRKEGQNVTLSCEQNLNHDAMYWYRQDPGQGLRLIYYSQIVNDFQKGDIAEGYSVSREKKESFPLTVTSAQKNPTAFYLCASSIDPPLAGGGDEQFFGPGTRLTVL.

The chain employs TRBV5-4 and TRBJ2-7; unclear D gene. This CDR3 comprises 12 residues. Trimming stripped 0 bases from V and 6 bases from J, with 7 bases between. The V gene's germline CDR1 is SGHNT and CDR2 YYREEE (reference sequence). Here the CDR3 reads CASSLGRSEQYF. CDR3 in DNA: TGTGCCAGCAGCTTGGGCAGGTCCGAGCAGTACTTC.

The chain uses TRBV28 and TRBJ2-2; the match to TRBD1 covers 9 bases. V lost 6 bases, J lost 7 bases, and 6 bases stayed unmatched. Germline CDR1 reads MDHEN; CDR2 reads SYDVKM. There are 14 residues in the CDR3. This CDR3 is CASRDRGNGGELFF. The CDR3 DNA reads TGTGCCAGCAGGGACAGGGGTAATGGCGGGGAGCTGTTTTTT.

The chain joins TRBV5-1 to TRBJ1-2, with no clear D. Germline V gene sequence: CDR1 SGHRS, CDR2 YFSETQ. Trimming took 3 bases from V and 0 from J, leaving 9 bases between them. The CDR3 contains 14 residues. CDR3: CASSSQETNYGYTF. CDR3 coding DNA: TGCGCCAGCAGCTCCCAGGAAACTAACTATGGCTACACCTTC.

This chain links TRBV7-2 with TRBJ1-6, with D possibly TRBD1 on 6 matching bases. This CDR3 has 17 amino acids. Germline V CDR1 and CDR2: SGHTA, FQGNSA. V shed 0 bases and J shed 10 bases, with 19 bases lying between them. The CDR3 nucleotides read TGTGCCAGCAGCTTAGCCCGCAACGGGCAGGGGTACTCACCCCTCCACTTT. This translates into CASSLARNGQGYSPLHF. Combining the CDR3 with reference TRBV7-2 and TRBJ1-6 gives the whole variable domain GAGVSQSPSNKVTEKGKDVELRCDPISGHTALYWYRQSLGQGLEFLIYFQGNSAPDKSGLPSDRFSAERTGGSVSTLTIQRTQQEDSAVYLCASSLARNGQGYSPLHFGNGTRLTVT.

V is TRBV7-2 and J is TRBJ2-2; 8 bases are shared with TRBD2. CDR1 is SGHTA, CDR2 FQGNSA, per germline. V lost 4 bases, J lost 3 bases, and 7 bases stayed unmatched. The CDR3 has 16 residues. The DNA for the CDR3 is TGTGCCAGCAGCTCCCTAGCGGGTACAGACACCGGGGAGCTGTTTTTT. Residues: CASSSLAGTDTGELFF. Drawing the rest from reference TRBV7-2 and TRBJ2-2, the complete variable domain is GAGVSQSPSNKVTEKGKDVELRCDPISGHTALYWYRQSLGQGLEFLIYFQGNSAPDKSGLPSDRFSAERTGGSVSTLTIQRTQQEDSAVYLCASSSLAGTDTGELFFGEGSRLTVL.

The gene calls are TRBV6-1 and TRBJ1-5, with TRBD1 matching 7 bases. The germline CDR1 and CDR2 sequences are MNHNS and SASEGT. V dropped 3 bases and J dropped 3; count of bases not matched to a gene: 8. CDR3 length equals 16 residues. The CDR3 is CASSDKGAVLNQPQHF. The DNA for the CDR3 is TGTGCCAGCAGTGATAAGGGGGCCGTTCTCAATCAGCCCCAGCATTTT.

The CDR3 coding sequence is TGTGCCAGCAGTGGAGGGACAGATCTAGCCAATCAGCCCCAGCATTTT. Protein: CASSGGTDLANQPQHF. The V call is TRBV6-1, the J call TRBJ1-5; 7 positions match TRBD1. V was pared by 4 bases and J by 3 bases, with 9 bases of the junction left unmatched. CDR1 and CDR2 from the germline V gene are MNHNS and SASEGT. CDR3 length: 16 amino acids.

This rearrangement joins TRBV30 to TRBJ2-1; D gene unclear. The CDR3 loop spans 13 amino acids. V was clipped by 1 base and J by 4 bases, with 8 bases between them. Germline V gene data show CDR1 as GTSNPN and CDR2 as SVGIG (reference sequence). DNA for the CDR3: TGTGCCTGGAGTGGCCTACTATACAATGAGCAGTTCTTC. This codes for CAWSGLLYNEQFF.

This chain uses TRBV6-6 with TRBJ2-5, with 9 positions matching TRBD1. The CDR3 consists of 15 residues. V trimming: 0 bases; J trimming: 7 bases; junction bases outside the gene matches: 6. Germline-derived CDR1 and CDR2 are MNHNY and SVGAGI (reference sequence). CDR3 sequence reads: CASSYSGQGGGTQYF. DNA for the CDR3: TGTGCCAGCAGTTACTCGGGACAGGGTGGAGGGACCCAGTACTTC.

The rearrangement links TRBV29-1 to TRBJ2-1; 7 bases match TRBD1. V shed 6 bases and J 6 bases; nucleotides not matched to a gene: 8. Germline CDR1 and CDR2: SQVTM and ANQGSEA. The CDR3 covers 13 residues. The CDR3 region has the DNA TGCAGCGTGAACAGGGGAATGGGCAATGAGCAGTTCTTC. Amino acid sequence: CSVNRGMGNEQFF.

This clone occurred once. This chain joins TRBV7-9 and TRBJ2-7; TRBD1 aligns across 7 bases. CDR3 length: 15 amino acids. Germline V CDR1 and CDR2: SEHNR, FQNEAQ (reference sequence). After removal of 4 bases from V and 5 bases from J, the junction contained 11 bases not matched to a gene. The CDR3 region has the DNA TGTGCCAGCAGCTCGCCGACAGGGTTTATACACGAGCAGTACTTC. This codes for CASSSPTGFIHEQYF.

The J gene is TRBJ2-7, the V gene TRBV6-6; 7 nucleotides match TRBD1. Trimming cost V 5 bases and J 6 bases; bases outside gene matches: 10. CDR3 length: 14 residues. In germline, CDR1 is MNHNY, CDR2 SVGAGI (reference sequence). In DNA, the CDR3 is TGTGCCAGCAGTACACAGGGGCCGCGGGCCGAGCAGTACTTC. It codes for CASSTQGPRAEQYF.

The V gene is TRBV7-9, the J gene TRBJ1-2, with D unresolved. Germline V CDR1 and CDR2: SEHNR, FQNEAQ (reference sequence). V was cut by 5 bases and J by 6 bases, with 13 bases left in between. This CDR3 is 13 amino acids long. The CDR3 region has the DNA TGTGCCAGCAGCGCCCCGGTTTTGGATGGCTACACCTTC. Translating gives CASSAPVLDGYTF.

V and J are TRBV20-1 and TRBJ2-7; the D is unclear. In germline, CDR1 is DFQATT, CDR2 SNEGSKA (reference sequence). The V end lost 5 bases, the J end lost 2 bases, and 7 bases lay between the germline ends. The CDR3 is made up of 11 amino acids. The CDR3 DNA reads TGCAGTGCTTCAGAAGCCTACGAGCAGTACTTC. This codes for CSASEAYEQYF.

The rearrangement links TRBV7-6 to TRBJ2-3; D uncertain. This CDR3 is built from 15 residues. Looked up from germline, CDR1 is SGHVS and CDR2 is FNYEAQ. The V end lost 5 bases, the J end lost 5 bases, and 17 bases lay between the germline ends. The CDR3 region has the DNA TGTGCCAGCAGCCGTGCAGGCAGATCCCTAGATACGCAGTATTTT. Translation: CASSRAGRSLDTQYF.

The rearrangement joins TRBV7-9 to TRBJ1-1; weak D call: TRBD1 (5 bases). Germline values: CDR1 SEHNR, CDR2 FQNEAQ (reference sequence). This CDR3 spans 14 amino acids. Trimming left V 3 bases short and J 0 bases short, with 8 bases between. The chain's CDR3 is CASSLDTMNTEAFF. DNA for the CDR3: TGTGCCAGCAGCTTGGACACCATGAACACTGAAGCTTTCTTT.

The chain employs TRBV4-3 and TRBJ1-4; 10 bases line up with TRBD1. The CDR3 consists of 16 residues. Trimming cost V 0 bases and J 10 bases; bases outside gene matches: 8. Germline-derived CDR1 and CDR2 are LGHNA and YSLEER. CDR3 nucleotide sequence: TGCGCCAGCAGCCAAGATGGGGGACAGGGGCATGGAAAACTGTTTTTT. Its protein is CASSQDGGQGHGKLFF.

This chain connects TRBV25-1 to TRBJ2-7, with 9 bases that match TRBD1. J lost 5 bases, V lost 9 bases, and 8 bases had no gene match. Germline lookup yields CDR1 MGHDK and CDR2 SYGVNS. The CDR3 length is 13 residues. The CDR3 DNA sequence: TGTGCCAGTCGCCGGGACAGGGATCACGAGCAGTACTTC. The encoded protein is CASRRDRDHEQYF.

V is TRBV5-8 and J is TRBJ1-2; unclear D gene. The V end was cut by 4 bases, the J end by 8 bases, with 18 bases between. Germline V CDR1 and CDR2: SGHTS, YDEGEE. The CDR3 is 14 amino acids. For the CDR3, the DNA is TGTGCCAGCAGCCACGCTTGGCTTCTTCCGGGCTACACCTTC. Protein sequence: CASSHAWLLPGYTF. Full variable domain (rest looked up from reference TRBV5-8 and TRBJ1-2): EAGVTQSPTHLIKTRGQQATLRCSPISGHTSVYWYQQALGLGLQFLLWYDEGEERNRGNFPPRFSGRQFPNYSSELNVNALELEDSALYLCASSHAWLLPGYTFGSGTRLTVV.